A selection of T cell receptor beta chains follows, all from one sample in a study of T cell repertoires and Cas9 in healthy adults. Some clones are missing from TCRdb's copy, which holds only in-frame ones; the method was immunoSEQ multiplex PCR. The table includes tens of thousands of clones, roughly 90% detected once. The sample comprised CD4+ effector T cells (CD127+, CD25-, CD137-, CD154-) from PBMCs; culture status not recorded. The source is a human donor in good health. CDR3s include the opening cysteine and the closing phenylalanine or tryptophan. D genes are given only for firm matches. Not every row has a clone size; where given, it reads once, few, many or a size class.

d_gene: .; abundance: .; j_gene: TRBJ1-1; len: 13; v_gene: TRBV19; CDR3nt: TGTGCCAGTAGTCCCCCAACCCCGACTGAAGCTTTCTTT; CDR3aa: CASSPPTPTEAFF
d_gene: .; abundance: .; j_gene: TRBJ1-2; len: 10; v_gene: TRBV6-5; CDR3nt: TGTGCCAGCAGTGGACATGGCTACACCTTC; CDR3aa: CASSGHGYTF
d_gene: .; abundance: .; j_gene: TRBJ1-2; len: 14; v_gene: TRBV2; CDR3nt: TGTGCCAGCGTGGCGACCGGGACCCACAGAGGCTACACCTTC; CDR3aa: CASVATGTHRGYTF
d_gene: TRBD2; abundance: .; j_gene: TRBJ2-1; len: 15; v_gene: TRBV9; CDR3nt: TGTGCCAGCAGCGTAGAAAGCGGGGCAAGAAATGAGCAGTTCTTC; CDR3aa: CASSVESGARNEQFF
d_gene: .; abundance: .; j_gene: TRBJ1-5; len: 16; v_gene: TRBV6-1; CDR3nt: TGTGCCAGCAGTGTTTTGGGACGTAGGTCCAATCAGCCCCAGCATTTT; CDR3aa: CASSVLGRRSNQPQHF
d_gene: TRBD1; abundance: .; j_gene: TRBJ1-1; len: 16; v_gene: TRBV7-9; CDR3nt: TGTGCCAGCAGCTTTGGGGGCGGAGGGGGCAACACTGAAGCTTTCTTT; CDR3aa: CASSFGGGGGNTEAFF
d_gene: .; abundance: .; j_gene: TRBJ2-1; len: 20; v_gene: TRBV6-1; CDR3nt: TGTGCCAGCAGTGAAACGGGGGCGTGGCGGGGGCCACACTCCTACAATGAGCAGTTCTTC; CDR3aa: CASSETGAWRGPHSYNEQFF
d_gene: TRBD1; abundance: .; j_gene: TRBJ1-5; len: 18; v_gene: TRBV28; CDR3nt: TGTGCCACAACTGAACCGGGACAGGGTGTGTCCGGCGGTCAGCCCCAGCATTTT; CDR3aa: CATTEPGQGVSGGQPQHF
d_gene: TRBD2; abundance: .; j_gene: TRBJ2-2; len: 16; v_gene: TRBV18; CDR3nt: TGTGCCAGCTCACCGGTGAGACTAGCGGAGACGGGGGAGCTGTTTTTT; CDR3aa: CASSPVRLAETGELFF
d_gene: .; abundance: .; j_gene: TRBJ1-3; len: 16; v_gene: TRBV6-6; CDR3nt: TGTGCCAGCAGTTACTCGGAGCATAGCTCTGGAAACACCATATATTTT; CDR3aa: CASSYSEHSSGNTIYF
d_gene: .; abundance: .; j_gene: TRBJ2-1; len: 17; v_gene: TRBV4-1; CDR3nt: TGCGCCAGCAGGGAGCTCGAGCTCTCAAGGTCCTACAATGAGCAGTTCTTC; CDR3aa: CASRELELSRSYNEQFF
d_gene: .; abundance: .; j_gene: TRBJ1-6; len: 14; v_gene: TRBV7-9; CDR3nt: TGTGCCAGCAGCTTAGTTGGTGACTTTTCACCCCCCCACTTT; CDR3aa: CASSLVGDFSPPHF
d_gene: .; abundance: .; j_gene: TRBJ2-1; len: 15; v_gene: TRBV11-2; CDR3nt: TGTGCCAGCAGCTTATCTCCAGCTAGTAAGAATGAGCAGTTCTTC; CDR3aa: CASSLSPASKNEQFF
d_gene: TRBD1; abundance: .; j_gene: TRBJ1-2; len: 15; v_gene: TRBV7-3; CDR3nt: TGTGCCAGCAGCACCCGGGACAGCATTCTGGGAGGCTACACCTTC; CDR3aa: CASSTRDSILGGYTF
d_gene: .; abundance: .; j_gene: TRBJ2-3; len: 15; v_gene: TRBV7-3; CDR3nt: TGTGCCAGCAGCTCCGAGGGTAATTATGCAGATACGCAGTATTTT; CDR3aa: CASSSEGNYADTQYF
d_gene: TRBD1; abundance: .; j_gene: TRBJ1-2; len: 14; v_gene: TRBV9; CDR3nt: TGTGCCAGCAGCGCGTTACAGGGGGCTAATGGCTACACCTTC; CDR3aa: CASSALQGANGYTF
d_gene: .; abundance: .; j_gene: TRBJ2-3; len: 15; v_gene: TRBV7-9; CDR3nt: TGTGCCAGCCAGGAGGGGTCTTCCCGCACAGATACGCAGTATTTT; CDR3aa: CASQEGSSRTDTQYF
d_gene: TRBD1; abundance: .; j_gene: TRBJ2-3; len: 20; v_gene: TRBV2; CDR3nt: TGTGCCAGCAGTGGTCCGGGACAGGGGGCGGGAGGAACCTACACAGATACGCAGTATTTT; CDR3aa: CASSGPGQGAGGTYTDTQYF
d_gene: .; abundance: .; j_gene: TRBJ1-6; len: 14; v_gene: TRBV2; CDR3nt: TGTGCCAGCAGTGAATTAGGGGGAAATTCACCCCTCCACTTT; CDR3aa: CASSELGGNSPLHF
d_gene: TRBD1; abundance: .; j_gene: TRBJ1-1; len: 16; v_gene: TRBV27; CDR3nt: TGTGCCAGCAGTTTGGGCAGGGGGCTTGTGAGCACTGAAGCTTTCTTT; CDR3aa: CASSLGRGLVSTEAFF
d_gene: TRBD2; abundance: .; j_gene: TRBJ2-1; len: 14; v_gene: TRBV11-1; CDR3nt: TGTGCCAGCAGCCAAGAGGGCGGGAGGCGTGAGCAGTTCTTC; CDR3aa: CASSQEGGRREQFF
d_gene: TRBD1; abundance: once; j_gene: TRBJ1-2; len: 12; v_gene: TRBV6-1; CDR3nt: TGTGCCAGCAGTACAGGGGGCGATGGCTACACCTTC; CDR3aa: CASSTGGDGYTF
d_gene: TRBD1; abundance: .; j_gene: TRBJ2-5; len: 18; v_gene: TRBV11-2; CDR3nt: TGTGCCAGCAGCTTAACAGGGGGTGGGTCTCTTAATATGGAGACCCAGTACTTC; CDR3aa: CASSLTGGGSLNMETQYF
d_gene: TRBD1; abundance: .; j_gene: TRBJ2-5; len: 15; v_gene: TRBV5-1; CDR3nt: TGCGCCAGCAGGGCCCTCGGGACAGGGCAAGAGACCCAGTACTTC; CDR3aa: CASRALGTGQETQYF
d_gene: TRBD1; abundance: .; j_gene: TRBJ2-1; len: 15; v_gene: TRBV6-1; CDR3nt: TGTGCCAGCAGCCTTGGACAGGCCCTCTACAATGAGCAGTTCTTC; CDR3aa: CASSLGQALYNEQFF
d_gene: .; abundance: .; j_gene: TRBJ2-1; len: 11; v_gene: TRBV6-5; CDR3nt: TGTGCCAGCAGTCGAAAGGCGGAGTGGTTCTTC; CDR3aa: CASSRKAEWFF
d_gene: .; abundance: .; j_gene: TRBJ2-5; len: 11; v_gene: TRBV7-2; CDR3nt: TGTGCCAGCAGCCTACAAGAGACCCAGTACTTC; CDR3aa: CASSLQETQYF
d_gene: .; abundance: few; j_gene: TRBJ1-6; len: 14; v_gene: TRBV14; CDR3nt: TGTGCCAGCAGCCAAGGCAGGGAAAATTCACCCCCCCACTTT; CDR3aa: CASSQGRENSPPHF
d_gene: .; abundance: .; j_gene: TRBJ2-5; len: 13; v_gene: TRBV18; CDR3nt: TGTGCCAGCTCACCATCCGGCGCAGAGACCCAGTACTTC; CDR3aa: CASSPSGAETQYF
d_gene: TRBD1; abundance: once; j_gene: TRBJ2-2; len: 15; v_gene: TRBV6-5; CDR3nt: TGTGCCAGCACCGAATGGGGGACAGACACCGGGGAGCTGTTTTTT; CDR3aa: CASTEWGTDTGELFF
d_gene: TRBD2; abundance: .; j_gene: TRBJ2-4; len: 18; v_gene: TRBV11-2; CDR3nt: TGTGCCAGCAGCTTAGGGGGGAGGGGAACGCGAGCCAAAAACATTCAGTACTTC; CDR3aa: CASSLGGRGTRAKNIQYF
d_gene: .; abundance: .; j_gene: TRBJ1-1; len: 11; v_gene: TRBV20-1; CDR3nt: TGCAGTGCTAACATTTACACTGAAGCTTTCTTT; CDR3aa: CSANIYTEAFF
d_gene: .; abundance: .; j_gene: TRBJ1-2; len: 13; v_gene: TRBV2; CDR3nt: TGTGCCAGCTATACAGGGCGTAGCTATGGCTACACCTTC; CDR3aa: CASYTGRSYGYTF
d_gene: TRBD1; abundance: .; j_gene: TRBJ1-1; len: 14; v_gene: TRBV5-1; CDR3nt: TGCGCCAGCAGGCCACAAACAGGGGACACTGAAGCTTTCTTT; CDR3aa: CASRPQTGDTEAFF
d_gene: .; abundance: .; j_gene: TRBJ2-1; len: 11; v_gene: TRBV5-1; CDR3nt: TGCGCCAGCAGCTCTCGGAATGAGCAGTTCTTC; CDR3aa: CASSSRNEQFF
d_gene: .; abundance: .; j_gene: TRBJ2-5; len: 16; v_gene: TRBV7-2; CDR3nt: TGTGCCAGCAGCTTAGGGGATGTTTCATCCTTGGAGACCCAGTACTTC; CDR3aa: CASSLGDVSSLETQYF
d_gene: TRBD1; abundance: .; j_gene: TRBJ1-2; len: 13; v_gene: TRBV19; CDR3nt: TGTGCCAGTAGTGATTGGGACAGCTATGGCTACACCTTC; CDR3aa: CASSDWDSYGYTF
d_gene: TRBD2; abundance: .; j_gene: TRBJ2-5; len: 14; v_gene: TRBV6-5; CDR3nt: TGTGCCAGCAGCCTAGCGGGGGTCCAAGAGACCCAGTACTTC; CDR3aa: CASSLAGVQETQYF
d_gene: .; abundance: .; j_gene: TRBJ1-1; len: 12; v_gene: TRBV6-6; CDR3nt: TGTGCCAGCAGACGGGAGGGCACTGAAGCTTTCTTT; CDR3aa: CASRREGTEAFF
d_gene: TRBD1; abundance: .; j_gene: TRBJ1-4; len: 15; v_gene: TRBV6-1; CDR3nt: TGTGCCAGCAGTAAAGGGGGCGCAGGGAATGAAAAACTGTTTTTT; CDR3aa: CASSKGGAGNEKLFF
d_gene: .; abundance: .; j_gene: TRBJ1-5; len: 13; v_gene: TRBV2; CDR3nt: TGTGCCAGCAGTGAAATGAGTAATCAGCCCCAGCATTTT; CDR3aa: CASSEMSNQPQHF
d_gene: TRBD1; abundance: .; j_gene: TRBJ1-2; len: 15; v_gene: TRBV5-5; CDR3nt: TGTGCCAGCAGCTTGGCGGGCAGGGGGAGCTATGGCTACACCTTC; CDR3aa: CASSLAGRGSYGYTF
d_gene: .; abundance: .; j_gene: TRBJ1-5; len: 14; v_gene: TRBV5-5; CDR3nt: TGTGCCAGCAGCTTGTACAGGGAGGATCAGCCCCAGCATTTT; CDR3aa: CASSLYREDQPQHF
d_gene: TRBD2; abundance: .; j_gene: TRBJ2-3; len: 18; v_gene: TRBV9; CDR3nt: TGTGCCAGCAGCGATGGACTAGCGGGGGGGCCTCGCACAGATACGCAGTATTTT; CDR3aa: CASSDGLAGGPRTDTQYF
d_gene: TRBD1; abundance: .; j_gene: TRBJ2-7; len: 13; v_gene: TRBV5-1; CDR3nt: TGCGCCAGCGCTCTGGACAGGGCCTACGAGCAGTACTTC; CDR3aa: CASALDRAYEQYF
d_gene: .; abundance: .; j_gene: TRBJ1-5; len: 13; v_gene: TRBV6-1; CDR3nt: TGTGCCAGCAGTGAAGGAGGAGTTCAGCCCCAGCATTTT; CDR3aa: CASSEGGVQPQHF
d_gene: .; abundance: .; j_gene: TRBJ2-7; len: 13; v_gene: TRBV2; CDR3nt: TGTGCCAGCAGTGGACAGGCAGACCTCGAGCAGTACTTC; CDR3aa: CASSGQADLEQYF
d_gene: TRBD2; abundance: .; j_gene: TRBJ2-3; len: 16; v_gene: TRBV6-1; CDR3nt: TGTGCCAGCAGTGAAGTGGCTAGCGGATACACAGATACGCAGTATTTT; CDR3aa: CASSEVASGYTDTQYF
d_gene: .; abundance: .; j_gene: TRBJ2-3; len: 12; v_gene: TRBV7-9; CDR3nt: TGTGCCAGCAGCTTACCACGAGATACGCAGTATTTT; CDR3aa: CASSLPRDTQYF
d_gene: TRBD2; abundance: .; j_gene: TRBJ2-7; len: 14; v_gene: TRBV5-6; CDR3nt: TGTGCCAGCAGCTTGCCTAGCGGGGGGCACGAGCAGTACTTC; CDR3aa: CASSLPSGGHEQYF
d_gene: .; abundance: .; j_gene: TRBJ1-6; len: 15; v_gene: TRBV7-9; CDR3nt: TGTGCCAGCAGCTTGTCAGACCCGAATAATTCACCCCTCCACTTT; CDR3aa: CASSLSDPNNSPLHF
d_gene: .; abundance: .; j_gene: TRBJ2-3; len: 14; v_gene: TRBV25-1; CDR3nt: TGTGCCAGCAGTGAAGCCCAAGGGTTCGATACGCAGTATTTT; CDR3aa: CASSEAQGFDTQYF
d_gene: TRBD1; abundance: .; j_gene: TRBJ1-3; len: 13; v_gene: TRBV27; CDR3nt: TGTGCCAGCAGGCCTACAGGGGCGGACACCATATATTTT; CDR3aa: CASRPTGADTIYF
d_gene: .; abundance: few; j_gene: TRBJ2-7; len: 12; v_gene: TRBV19; CDR3nt: TGTGCCAGTAGTATACAGTCCTACGAGCAGTACTTC; CDR3aa: CASSIQSYEQYF
d_gene: .; abundance: .; j_gene: TRBJ2-1; len: 15; v_gene: TRBV11-2; CDR3nt: TGTGCCAGCAGCTTATATTCCCGGGGCGGGACTGAGCAGTTCTTC; CDR3aa: CASSLYSRGGTEQFF